The TCR beta chain described here comes from a study of T cell repertoires in cytomegalovirus infection. CDR3 length: 12 amino acids. V was pared by 4 bases and J by 7 bases, with 8 bases between. CDR1 SGHVS and CDR2 FQNEAQ come from the germline V gene. Study-level points and caveats: Carriers of CMV plus the relevant HLA were identified by cumulative public TCR beta family frequency.

About this clonotype: The target antigen is unknown.

One entry per CDR3 protein, called by TCRdb with MiXCR from the reads. The sample shows about 530,000 distinct CDR3 sequences, more than 25% of them seen only once. The chain joins TRBV7-8 to TRBJ2-1; D is uncertain. The TCR comes from a human donor in good health (CMV status not recorded). Some clones in this sample may be carry-over from other donors' samples. Sequenced material: PBMCs. The CDR3 region is CASSSNMNEQFF. CDR3 nucleotide sequence: TGTGCCAGCAGCTCGAATATGAATGAGCAGTTCTTC.